One and the same sample provided the 3 T cell receptor beta chains below, sequenced in a study of cytomegalovirus exposure and HLA in healthy donors (dated by TCRdb to 2016 to 2017). The library was obtained by the immunoSEQ multiplex PCR assay. A mixture of 60 forward primers for TCR Vbeta segments and 13 reverse primers for TCR Jbeta segments was used in the multiplex PCR. Not all clones reach the TCRdb copy of this immuneACCESS table, which keeps in-frame sequences only. Checked studies attribute under half of the gap to unresolved V genes and leave the rest unexplained. This sample has some 92,000 clones in its table, and 65% to 80% of those were observed once. The top ten clonotypes cover around 2.5% of the sample. The specimen was PBMCs. All receptors come from a man younger than 45 in good health and CMV-seronegative.

In this sample, this clone turned up once. CDR3 residues: CASSLEVAGGREQYF. For the CDR3, the DNA is TGTGCCAGCAGCTTAGAAGTGGCAGGGGGTCGTGAGCAGTACTTC. The rearrangement links TRBV7-8 to TRBJ2-7; the match to TRBD1 covers 7 bases. The CDR3 length is 15 residues. V lost 1 base, J lost 7 bases, and 10 bases stayed unmatched. Germline-derived CDR1 and CDR2 are SGHVS and FQNEAQ. The variable domain in full, completed from reference TRBV7-8 and TRBJ2-7, reads GAGVSQSPRYKVAKRGQDVALRCDPISGHVSLFWYQQALGQGPEFLTYFQNEAQLDKSGLPSDRFFAERPEGSVSTLKIQRTQQEDSAVYLCASSLEVAGGREQYFGPGTRLTVT.

The chain combines TRBV7-9 with TRBJ2-5; D is ambiguous. The CDR3 runs to 14 residues. Trimming took off 1 base at V and 2 bases at J, with 8 bases between the two ends. Germline assignment: CDR1 SEHNR and CDR2 FQNEAQ (reference sequence). DNA of the CDR3: TGTGCCAGCAGCTTAGTGTCCGGGCAAGAGACCCAGTACTTC. Encoded protein: CASSLVSGQETQYF. The full variable domain, with the rest looked up from reference TRBV7-9 and TRBJ2-5, is DTGVSQNPRHKITKRGQNVTFRCDPISEHNRLYWYRQTLGQGPEFLTYFQNEAQLEKSRLLSDRFSAERPKGSFSTLEIQRTEQGDSAMYLCASSLVSGQETQYFGPGTRLLVL.

This clone has only one observation. The chain couples TRBV28 to TRBJ2-3; TRBD1 might be the D (6 bases). The V end lost 2 bases, the J end lost 4 bases, and 13 bases lay between the germline ends. This CDR3 is 15 amino acids long. The germline CDR1 and CDR2 sequences are MDHEN and SYDVKM. CDR3 in DNA: TGTGCCAGCAGTTTACTGGGGGCAGCGGCAGATACGCAGTATTTT. Translating gives CASSLLGAAADTQYF.